This T cell receptor (beta chain) is from a study of PD-L1 blockade in urothelial cancer. This clone was seen only once. The assay was immunoSEQ multiplex PCR, and TCRdb's table has in-frame clones only and misses some. The top ten clones hold under 4% of a sample with tens of thousands of clones, about four fifths of them seen once. The sequencing here drew on PBMCs, taken around atezolizumab (anti-PD-L1) treatment. The TCR originated in a man between 65 and 85 years old with urothelial cancer.

The DNA of the CDR3 is TGTGCCAGCTCTAACCCTCGACAAAGCGGCTACACCTTC. Protein sequence: CASSNPRQSGYTF. J is TRBJ1-2 and V is TRBV7-2; D is ambiguous. CDR3 length: 13 amino acids. CDR1 and CDR2 (germline): SGHTA, FQGNSA. The V gene lost 8 bases and the J gene lost 8 bases, with 18 bases spanning the gap.